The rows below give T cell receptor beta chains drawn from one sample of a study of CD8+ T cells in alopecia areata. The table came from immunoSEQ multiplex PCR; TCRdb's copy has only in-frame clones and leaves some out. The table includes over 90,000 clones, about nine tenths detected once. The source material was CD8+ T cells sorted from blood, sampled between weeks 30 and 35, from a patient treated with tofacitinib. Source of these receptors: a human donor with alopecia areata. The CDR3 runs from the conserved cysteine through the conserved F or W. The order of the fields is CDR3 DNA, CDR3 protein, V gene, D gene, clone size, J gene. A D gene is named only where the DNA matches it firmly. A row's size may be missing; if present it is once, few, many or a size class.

CDR3 DNA: TGCGCCAGCAGCTTGACGAACTACGAGCAGTACTTC
CDR3 protein: CASSLTNYEQYF
V gene: TRBV5-1
D gene: -
clone size: -
J gene: TRBJ2-7

CDR3 DNA: TGCGCCAGCAGCCAAGTTCCAGCGGGAGGGTACGAGCAGTACTTC
CDR3 protein: CASSQVPAGGYEQYF
V gene: TRBV4-1
D gene: TRBD2
clone size: -
J gene: TRBJ2-7

CDR3 DNA: TGTGCCAGCAGCTTATCCCCCACAGGGGACTACTCCTACGAGCAGTACTTC
CDR3 protein: CASSLSPTGDYSYEQYF
V gene: TRBV13
D gene: -
clone size: -
J gene: TRBJ2-7

CDR3 DNA: TGTGCCAGCAGCCCCGAGGGGGGCCAGCCCCAGCATTTT
CDR3 protein: CASSPEGGQPQHF
V gene: TRBV9
D gene: -
clone size: -
J gene: TRBJ1-5

CDR3 DNA: TGTGCCAGCAGCTCCTATGATAGTAGAAGCATTGAAGCTTTCTTT
CDR3 protein: CASSSYDSRSIEAFF
V gene: TRBV7-9
D gene: -
clone size: -
J gene: TRBJ1-1

CDR3 DNA: TGTGCCAGCAGCGAAGGAGGGGCCGACTCCTACGAGCAGTACTTC
CDR3 protein: CASSEGGADSYEQYF
V gene: TRBV7-3
D gene: -
clone size: -
J gene: TRBJ2-7

CDR3 DNA: TGCGCCAGCAGCCCCCCGGGAGGTTCGAACACCGGGGAGCTGTTTTTT
CDR3 protein: CASSPPGGSNTGELFF
V gene: TRBV4-1
D gene: TRBD2
clone size: -
J gene: TRBJ2-2

CDR3 DNA: TGTGCCAGCAGAACAGGGGGCGCATCTTTGAATGAGCAGTTCTTC
CDR3 protein: CASRTGGASLNEQFF
V gene: TRBV6-5
D gene: TRBD1
clone size: -
J gene: TRBJ2-1

CDR3 DNA: TGTGCCATCACCTCGGGGGGGGTGTACAATGAGCAGTTCTTC
CDR3 protein: CAITSGGVYNEQFF
V gene: TRBV10-3
D gene: TRBD2
clone size: -
J gene: TRBJ2-1

CDR3 DNA: TGTGCCAGCAGCTTAACCCCCATCCTTGATGAGCAGTTCTTC
CDR3 protein: CASSLTPILDEQFF
V gene: TRBV7-3
D gene: -
clone size: once
J gene: TRBJ2-1

CDR3 DNA: TGTGCCAGCAGCGTGGGACAGGGAATAAACGAGCAGTACTTC
CDR3 protein: CASSVGQGINEQYF
V gene: TRBV6-6
D gene: TRBD1
clone size: -
J gene: TRBJ2-7

CDR3 DNA: TGTGCCAGCAGCCACTTGACAGGGGGCGAGGAGACCCAGTACTTC
CDR3 protein: CASSHLTGGEETQYF
V gene: TRBV7-9
D gene: TRBD1
clone size: few
J gene: TRBJ2-5

CDR3 DNA: TGCAGCGTTGACTTCCCCTCTGGGGCCAACGTCCTGACTTTC
CDR3 protein: CSVDFPSGANVLTF
V gene: TRBV29-1
D gene: -
clone size: -
J gene: TRBJ2-6

CDR3 DNA: TGTGCCAGCAGCTTGGCTTACTCTAGCACAGATACGCAGTATTTT
CDR3 protein: CASSLAYSSTDTQYF
V gene: TRBV7-9
D gene: -
clone size: once
J gene: TRBJ2-3

CDR3 DNA: TGCGCCAGCAGCTCGGCGGAGGCTGGGCAAGAGACCCAGTACTTC
CDR3 protein: CASSSAEAGQETQYF
V gene: TRBV5-1
D gene: -
clone size: -
J gene: TRBJ2-5

CDR3 DNA: TGTGCCAGCAACCATGGACAGATATCCTACGAGCAGTACTTC
CDR3 protein: CASNHGQISYEQYF
V gene: TRBV6-6
D gene: -
clone size: -
J gene: TRBJ2-7

CDR3 DNA: TGTGCCAGTAGTCCCGAGAGGGACAGGATAGATGAAAAACTGTTTTTT
CDR3 protein: CASSPERDRIDEKLFF
V gene: TRBV19
D gene: TRBD1
clone size: -
J gene: TRBJ1-4

CDR3 DNA: TGTGCCTGGAGTATAGCAGGGTGGCGGGAGCAGTACTTC
CDR3 protein: CAWSIAGWREQYF
V gene: TRBV30
D gene: -
clone size: -
J gene: TRBJ2-7

CDR3 DNA: TGTGCCAGCAGTTACTCCGCTAACTATGGCTACACCTTC
CDR3 protein: CASSYSANYGYTF
V gene: TRBV6-5
D gene: -
clone size: -
J gene: TRBJ1-2

CDR3 DNA: TGTGCCAGCAGTCGGGTAGGCACACCCGATGAGCAGTTCTTC
CDR3 protein: CASSRVGTPDEQFF
V gene: TRBV2
D gene: -
clone size: once
J gene: TRBJ2-1

CDR3 DNA: TGTGCCAGCAGCCCGGGGGGCGACGAGACCCAGTACTTC
CDR3 protein: CASSPGGDETQYF
V gene: TRBV9
D gene: -
clone size: -
J gene: TRBJ2-5

CDR3 DNA: TGTGCCAGCAGCGAGGGACAGGGAGCCAAAAACATTCAGTACTTC
CDR3 protein: CASSEGQGAKNIQYF
V gene: TRBV7-9
D gene: TRBD1
clone size: -
J gene: TRBJ2-4

CDR3 DNA: TGTGCCAGCAGCCCCACTCATGAGACCCAGTACTTC
CDR3 protein: CASSPTHETQYF
V gene: TRBV7-9
D gene: -
clone size: -
J gene: TRBJ2-5

CDR3 DNA: TGTGCCAGCAGACTATACGCTAACACCGGGGAGCTGTTTTTT
CDR3 protein: CASRLYANTGELFF
V gene: TRBV27
D gene: -
clone size: -
J gene: TRBJ2-2

CDR3 DNA: TGTGCCTGGAGGACCACCGGGGAGCTGTTTTTT
CDR3 protein: CAWRTTGELFF
V gene: TRBV30
D gene: -
clone size: -
J gene: TRBJ2-2

CDR3 DNA: TGTGCCAGCAGCGTAGGGGGTGGTACCTACGAGCAGTACTTC
CDR3 protein: CASSVGGGTYEQYF
V gene: TRBV9
D gene: -
clone size: -
J gene: TRBJ2-7

CDR3 DNA: TGCAGCGTTGAAGGGGGACAGGTACAAGAGACCCAGTACTTC
CDR3 protein: CSVEGGQVQETQYF
V gene: TRBV29-1
D gene: TRBD1
clone size: few
J gene: TRBJ2-5

CDR3 DNA: TGTGCCTGGAGCATATCAGGGGTTTTCGACGAGCAGTACTTC
CDR3 protein: CAWSISGVFDEQYF
V gene: TRBV30
D gene: -
clone size: -
J gene: TRBJ2-7

CDR3 DNA: TGTGCCAGCAGCTTAGGAGTGTATTTGGCGGGGAAATTCACAGATACGCAGTATTTT
CDR3 protein: CASSLGVYLAGKFTDTQYF
V gene: TRBV7-8
D gene: -
clone size: once
J gene: TRBJ2-3

CDR3 DNA: TGTGCCAGCAGTGGACTAGCGTTCCTCGGCGAGCAGTACTTC
CDR3 protein: CASSGLAFLGEQYF
V gene: TRBV25-1
D gene: TRBD2
clone size: -
J gene: TRBJ2-7

CDR3 DNA: TGTGCCAGTAGACCGACAGGGAGCTCCTACAATGAGCAGTTCTTC
CDR3 protein: CASRPTGSSYNEQFF
V gene: TRBV19
D gene: TRBD1
clone size: -
J gene: TRBJ2-1

CDR3 DNA: TGTGCCAGCAGTGAAGCCGATTTGGGGTATAGCTCCTACAATGAGCAGTTCTTC
CDR3 protein: CASSEADLGYSSYNEQFF
V gene: TRBV25-1
D gene: -
clone size: -
J gene: TRBJ2-1